The following is a T cell receptor (beta chain) sequence with its context. Its antigen is as yet unknown. This specimen comes from a study of shared clonotypes between healthy human individuals. Study conclusions and caveats: Generation probabilities were higher for clonotypes shared across all four sorted-subset donors than for unshared ones.

The CDR3 sequence is 14 residues long. From germline, CDR1 is SEHNR and CDR2 FQNEAQ (reference sequence). V was shortened by 8 bases and J by 6 bases, with 18 bases between the two germline ends. Clones were sequenced by immunoSEQ multiplex PCR, and TCRdb holds only the in-frame ones, with some missing. The sample holds fewer than 3 million clones, approximately 90% seen once. Sequencing used naive CD4+ T cells from PBMCs. Subset: CD45RA+ positively selected. J is TRBJ2-3 and V is TRBV7-9, with D tentatively TRBD1 (7 bases). The sequence was collected from a man between 18 and 29 years old in good health. Some clones in this sample may be carry-over from other donors' samples. The CDR3 is CASGTALARDTQYF. CDR3 sequence (DNA): TGTGCCAGCGGGACAGCACTAGCCCGGGATACGCAGTATTTT.